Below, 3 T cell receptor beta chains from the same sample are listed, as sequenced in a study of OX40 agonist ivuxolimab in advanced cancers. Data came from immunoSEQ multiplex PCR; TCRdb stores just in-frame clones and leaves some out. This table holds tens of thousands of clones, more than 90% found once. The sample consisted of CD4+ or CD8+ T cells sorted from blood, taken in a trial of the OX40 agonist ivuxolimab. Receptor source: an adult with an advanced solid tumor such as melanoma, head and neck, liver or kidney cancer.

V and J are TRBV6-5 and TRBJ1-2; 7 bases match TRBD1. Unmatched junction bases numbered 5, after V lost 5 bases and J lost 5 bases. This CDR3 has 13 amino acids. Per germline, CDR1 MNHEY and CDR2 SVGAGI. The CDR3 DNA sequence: TGTGCCAGCAGTGGGGACAGCTTTTATGGCTACACCTTC. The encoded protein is CASSGDSFYGYTF.

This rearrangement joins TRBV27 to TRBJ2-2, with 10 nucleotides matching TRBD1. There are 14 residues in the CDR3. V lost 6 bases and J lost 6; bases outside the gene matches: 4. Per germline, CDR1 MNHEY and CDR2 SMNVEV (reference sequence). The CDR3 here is CASSRQGAPGELFF. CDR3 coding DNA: TGTGCCAGCAGCCGACAGGGGGCACCCGGGGAGCTGTTTTTT.

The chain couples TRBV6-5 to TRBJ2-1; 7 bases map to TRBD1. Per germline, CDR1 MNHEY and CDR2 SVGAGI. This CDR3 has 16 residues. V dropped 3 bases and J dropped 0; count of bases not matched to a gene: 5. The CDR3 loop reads CASSYLNRGSYNEQFF. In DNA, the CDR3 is TGTGCCAGCAGTTATTTAAACAGGGGCTCCTACAATGAGCAGTTCTTC.